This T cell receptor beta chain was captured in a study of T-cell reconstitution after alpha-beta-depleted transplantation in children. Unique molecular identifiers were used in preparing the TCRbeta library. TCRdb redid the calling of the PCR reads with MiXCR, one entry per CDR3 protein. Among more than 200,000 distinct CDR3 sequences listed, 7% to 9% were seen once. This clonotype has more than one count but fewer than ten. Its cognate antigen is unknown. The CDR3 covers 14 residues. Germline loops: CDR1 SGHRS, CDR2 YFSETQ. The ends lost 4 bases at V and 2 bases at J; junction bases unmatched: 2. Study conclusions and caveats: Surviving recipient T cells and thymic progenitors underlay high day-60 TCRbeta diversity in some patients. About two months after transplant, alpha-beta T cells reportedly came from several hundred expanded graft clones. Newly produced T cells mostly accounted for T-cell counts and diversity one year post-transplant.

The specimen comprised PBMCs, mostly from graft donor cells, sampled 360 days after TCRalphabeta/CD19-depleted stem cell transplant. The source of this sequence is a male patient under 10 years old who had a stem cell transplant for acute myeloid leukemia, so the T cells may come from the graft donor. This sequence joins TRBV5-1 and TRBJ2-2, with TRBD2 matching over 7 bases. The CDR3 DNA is TGCGCCAGCAGCAGGGACTATAACACCGGGGAGCTGTTTTTT. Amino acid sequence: CASSRDYNTGELFF.